This T cell receptor beta chain originates from a study of blood T cell repertoires in COVID-19. In the study overall: PBMCs, B-cell-depleted T cells, or T cells provided the cDNA or gDNA that made up the material.

In the source study's methods: Using reference gene primer amplification, nucleated cell counts were estimated. Assay: immunoSEQ multiplex PCR; the TCRdb copy retains only in-frame clones and omits some. That table is the source of V, J and clone size, and D and trimming were worked out from the DNA. The data contain over 50,000 clones, roughly 72% of them seen just once; the ten biggest clones take up 4.5% to 5%. A Seattle source enrolled patients during active infection and followed them longitudinally. In germline, CDR1 is SGHTA, CDR2 FQGNSA. V was pared by 1 base and J by 5 bases, with 3 bases of the junction left unmatched. There are 15 residues in the CDR3.

Sequenced: peripheral blood. The sequence derives from an older woman with COVID-19, enrolled during active disease. V usage is TRBV7-2 and J usage is TRBJ2-1, with TRBD1 matching 9 bases. The CDR3 nucleotides are TGTGCCAGCAGCTTAGTCGGGACAGGGAACAATGAGCAGTTCTTC. Its translation: CASSLVGTGNNEQFF.